The clone carrying this T cell receptor beta chain was counted only a few times. Antigen: not known. Germline-derived CDR1 and CDR2 are SGHTA and FQGNSA. V shed 2 bases and J 8 bases; nucleotides not matched to a gene: 13. CDR3 size: 16 residues. The sample is drawn from a study of beta chain features in type 1 diabetes. The study's findings and limits: More deletions and fewer insertions at VDJ junctions were found in patients with type 1 diabetes. TCRB repertoires of naive, central memory and Treg cells appeared more similar among patients than among healthy donors. In all four CD4+ subsets, TCRB CDR3 length was significantly, moderately reduced in type 1 diabetes.

The entirety of the isolated RNA underwent reverse transcription, so expressed TCRB transcripts were sequenced. Regulatory, naive and central memory T cell samples averaged around 3.5 million reads. TCRdb's table, derived via immunoSEQ multiplex PCR, lists solely in-frame clones and lacks some. This sample has about 400,000 clones; around 12% occur once, and the top ten carry over 0.008%. The sample was naive CD4+ T cells from blood. The chain employs TRBV7-2 and TRBJ2-5; TRBD2 aligns across 8 bases. The receptor's source is a young woman with type 1 diabetes. CDR3 bases: TGTGCCAGCAGCTTAATCGGCGGGGGGCTCTCAGGAACCCAGTACTTC. Amino acids: CASSLIGGGLSGTQYF. The complete variable domain, with remaining parts taken from reference TRBV7-2 and TRBJ2-5, reads GAGVSQSPSNKVTEKGKDVELRCDPISGHTALYWYRQSLGQGLEFLIYFQGNSAPDKSGLPSDRFSAERTGGSVSTLTIQRTQQEDSAVYLCASSLIGGGLSGTQYFGPGTRLLVL.